The rows below give T cell receptor beta chains drawn from one sample of a study of identical twins. TCRdb called the 5' RACE reads again in MiXCR, with one record for every CDR3 protein. The sample lists some 320,000 distinct CDR3 sequences, around an eighth occurring once. This sample also belongs to another study, concerning yellow fever vaccine responses in identical twins.

The sequenced material came from CD8+ T cells sorted from blood. These receptors were obtained from a woman under 30 in good health. The CDR3 runs from the conserved cysteine through the conserved F or W. The D gene is left open where the match is weak. Size tells how often a clone was seen (once, few, many) or the class of an expanded clone, and some rows leave it out.

V,length,J,size,D,CDR3,DNA
TRBV19,16,TRBJ2-1,.,TRBD2,CASSPRTSGNHNEQFF,TGTGCCAGTAGTCCTCGGACTAGCGGGAACCACAATGAGCAGTTCTTC
TRBV24-1,15,TRBJ2-1,few,TRBD1,CATSSGTGYLNEQFF,TGTGCCACCAGTTCCGGGACAGGGTATCTCAATGAGCAGTTCTTC
TRBV7-8,17,TRBJ1-4,few,.,CASSPTTGGRTNEKLFF,TGTGCCAGCAGCCCCACCACCGGGGGGCGCACTAATGAAAAACTGTTTTTT
TRBV6-1,14,TRBJ2-5,few,.,CASSEGPSGETQYF,TGTGCCAGCAGTGAAGGGCCCTCCGGGGAGACCCAGTACTTC
TRBV4-1,13,TRBJ1-1,few,.,CASSQKTDTEAFF,TGCGCCAGCAGCCAAAAAACGGACACTGAAGCTTTCTTT
TRBV29-1,15,TRBJ2-1,.,TRBD2,CSVEDRGGRAYEQFF,TGCAGCGTTGAAGATCGAGGAGGGAGGGCCTATGAGCAGTTCTTC
TRBV3-1,18,TRBJ2-1,few,TRBD2,CASSQDFAGGRIRNEQFF,TGTGCCAGCAGCCAAGATTTCGCGGGGGGGAGGATAAGAAATGAGCAGTTCTTC
TRBV7-9,17,TRBJ2-3,few,.,CASSLGEVIASTDTQYF,TGTGCCAGCAGCTTAGGGGAGGTCATAGCTAGCACAGATACGCAGTATTTT
TRBV7-8,11,TRBJ2-1,many,.,CASSPQGEQFF,TGTGCCAGCAGCCCCCAAGGTGAGCAGTTCTTC
TRBV5-6,14,TRBJ2-2,.,.,CASSAGVGTGELFF,TGTGCCAGCAGCGCAGGGGTAGGGACCGGGGAGCTGTTTTTT
TRBV7-9,14,TRBJ2-5,.,.,CASSLGGAKETQYF,TGTGCCAGCAGCCTAGGGGGGGCCAAAGAGACCCAGTACTTC
TRBV4-1,15,TRBJ2-5,few,TRBD2,CASSLHGTSGETQYF,TGCGCCAGCAGCCTCCACGGGACTAGCGGTGAGACCCAGTACTTC
TRBV10-2,15,TRBJ2-3,.,TRBD2,CASSLAGGTADTQYF,TGCGCCAGCAGTTTAGCGGGGGGGACCGCAGATACGCAGTATTTT
TRBV9,19,TRBJ2-2,.,TRBD2,CASSIRTSGSLGNTGELFF,TGTGCCAGCAGCATCCGGACTAGCGGGAGTCTAGGGAACACCGGGGAGCTGTTTTTT
TRBV18,15,TRBJ2-5,few,.,CASSPPGRNKETQYF,TGTGCCAGCTCACCACCGGGCAGAAATAAAGAGACCCAGTACTTC
TRBV11-2,15,TRBJ1-2,few,.,CASSFPLGGRRGYTF,TGTGCCAGCAGCTTCCCCTTGGGCGGACGGCGTGGCTACACCTTC
TRBV18,15,TRBJ1-1,.,.,CASSPPGGALTEAFF,TGTGCCAGCTCACCGCCGGGAGGGGCGCTCACTGAAGCTTTCTTT
TRBV7-9,15,TRBJ2-1,.,.,CASSTDFSSYNEQFF,TGTGCCAGCAGCACGGACTTTAGCTCCTACAATGAGCAGTTCTTC
TRBV5-1,15,TRBJ2-3,.,TRBD2,CASSLFSGGADTQYF,TGCGCCAGCAGCTTGTTTTCGGGGGGGGCAGATACGCAGTATTTT
TRBV28,13,TRBJ1-6,few,.,CASSFLLGSPLHF,TGTGCCAGCAGCTTCCTTTTGGGTTCACCCCTCCACTTT
TRBV27,14,TRBJ2-1,.,.,CASGKGWSYNEQFF,TGTGCCAGCGGGAAGGGGTGGTCCTACAATGAGCAGTTCTTC
TRBV7-8,14,TRBJ2-3,.,TRBD2,CASGLAVDMDTQYF,TGTGCCAGCGGGCTAGCGGTAGACATGGATACGCAGTATTTT